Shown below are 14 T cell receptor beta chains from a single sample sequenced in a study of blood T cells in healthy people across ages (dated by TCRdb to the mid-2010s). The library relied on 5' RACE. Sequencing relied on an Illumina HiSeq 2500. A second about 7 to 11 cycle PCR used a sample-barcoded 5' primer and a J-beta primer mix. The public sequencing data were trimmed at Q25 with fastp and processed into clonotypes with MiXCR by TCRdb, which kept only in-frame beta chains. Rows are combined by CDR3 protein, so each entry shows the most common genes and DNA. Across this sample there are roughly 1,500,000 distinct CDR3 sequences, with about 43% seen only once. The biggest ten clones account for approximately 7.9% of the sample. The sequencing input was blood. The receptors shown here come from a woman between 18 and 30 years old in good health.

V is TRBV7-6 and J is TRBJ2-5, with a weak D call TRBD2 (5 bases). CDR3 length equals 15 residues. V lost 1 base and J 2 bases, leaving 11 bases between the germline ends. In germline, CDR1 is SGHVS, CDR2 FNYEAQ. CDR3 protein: CASSLGAGLQETQYF. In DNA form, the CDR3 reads TGTGCCAGCAGCTTAGGGGCGGGTCTTCAAGAGACCCAGTACTTC.

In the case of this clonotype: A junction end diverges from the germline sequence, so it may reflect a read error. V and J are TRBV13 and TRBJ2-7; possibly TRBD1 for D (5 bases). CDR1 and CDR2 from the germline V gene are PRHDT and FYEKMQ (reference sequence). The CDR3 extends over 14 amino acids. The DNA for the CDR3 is TGTGTCAGCAGCTCAGTCCAGGGCCCCTACGAGCAGTACTTC. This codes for CVSSSVQGPYEQYF. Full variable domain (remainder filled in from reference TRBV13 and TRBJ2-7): AAGVIQSPRHLIKEKRETATLKCYPIPRHDTVYWYQQGPGQDPQFLISFYEKMQSDKGSIPDRFSAQQFSDYHSELNMSSLELGDSALYFCVSSSVQGPYEQYFGPGTRLTVT.

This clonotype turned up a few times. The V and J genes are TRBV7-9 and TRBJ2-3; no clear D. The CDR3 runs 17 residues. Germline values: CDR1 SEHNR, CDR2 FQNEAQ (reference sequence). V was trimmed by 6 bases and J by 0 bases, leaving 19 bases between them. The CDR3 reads CASSHSVGPESTDTQYF. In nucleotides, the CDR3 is TGTGCCAGCAGTCACTCTGTCGGTCCCGAAAGCACAGATACGCAGTATTTT.

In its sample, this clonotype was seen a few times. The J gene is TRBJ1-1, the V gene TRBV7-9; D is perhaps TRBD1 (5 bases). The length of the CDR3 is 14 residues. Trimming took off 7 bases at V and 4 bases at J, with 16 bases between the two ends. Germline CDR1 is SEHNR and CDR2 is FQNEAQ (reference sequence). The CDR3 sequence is CASTRGRGGTEAFF. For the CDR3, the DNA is TGTGCCAGCACCCGCGGGAGGGGCGGCACTGAAGCTTTCTTT.

CDR3 protein: CSASHPGGTYEQYF. Written as DNA, the CDR3 is TGCAGTGCTAGTCACCCAGGGGGCACCTACGAGCAGTACTTC. The rearrangement joins TRBV20-1 to TRBJ2-7; 8 bases line up with TRBD1. The ends lost 3 bases at V and 2 bases at J; junction bases unmatched: 6. Germline V lookup: CDR1 DFQATT, CDR2 SNEGSKA (reference sequence). The CDR3 loop spans 14 amino acids.

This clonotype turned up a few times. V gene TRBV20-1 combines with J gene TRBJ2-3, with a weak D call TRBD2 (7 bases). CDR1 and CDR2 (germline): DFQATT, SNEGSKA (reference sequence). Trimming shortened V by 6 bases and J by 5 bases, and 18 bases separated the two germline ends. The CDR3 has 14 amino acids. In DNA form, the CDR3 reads TGCAGTGCCCCTGGGGGGGGGGCTGGAGATACGCAGTATTTT. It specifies CSAPGGGAGDTQYF.

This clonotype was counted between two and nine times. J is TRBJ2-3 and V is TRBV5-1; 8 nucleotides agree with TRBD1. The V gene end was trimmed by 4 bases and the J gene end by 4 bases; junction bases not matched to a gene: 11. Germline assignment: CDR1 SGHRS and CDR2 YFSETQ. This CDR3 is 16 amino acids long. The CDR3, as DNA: TGCGCCAGCAGCCCAGCGACAGGGGTAGGCGCAGATACGCAGTATTTT. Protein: CASSPATGVGADTQYF.

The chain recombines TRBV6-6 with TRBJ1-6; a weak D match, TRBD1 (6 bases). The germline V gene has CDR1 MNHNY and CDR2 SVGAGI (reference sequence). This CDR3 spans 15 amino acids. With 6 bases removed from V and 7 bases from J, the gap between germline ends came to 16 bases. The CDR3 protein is CASSSIGGGNSPLHF. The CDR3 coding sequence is TGTGCCAGCAGCTCGATCGGGGGCGGGAATTCACCCCTCCACTTT.

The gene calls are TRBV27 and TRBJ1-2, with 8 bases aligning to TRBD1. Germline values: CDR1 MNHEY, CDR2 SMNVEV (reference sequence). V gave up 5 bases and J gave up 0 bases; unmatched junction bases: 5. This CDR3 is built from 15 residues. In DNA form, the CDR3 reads TGTGCCAGCAGTATTCGACAGGGGACTAACTATGGCTACACCTTC. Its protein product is CASSIRQGTNYGYTF.

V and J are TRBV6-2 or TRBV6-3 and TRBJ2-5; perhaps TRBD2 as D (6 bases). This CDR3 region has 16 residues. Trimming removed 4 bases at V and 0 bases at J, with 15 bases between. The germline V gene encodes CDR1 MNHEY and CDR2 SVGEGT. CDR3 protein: CASSSSDYPNQETQYF. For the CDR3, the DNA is TGTGCCAGCAGTTCCTCGGACTACCCTAACCAAGAGACCCAGTACTTC.

The CDR3 is CATSVPGRATEAFF. DNA for the CDR3: TGTGCCACCAGCGTTCCAGGGCGGGCCACTGAAGCTTTCTTT. The chain couples TRBV15 to TRBJ1-1; perhaps TRBD1 as D (5 bases). The germline V gene encodes CDR1 LNHNV and CDR2 YYDKDF (reference sequence). This CDR3 comprises 14 residues. V gave up 5 bases and J gave up 4 bases, with 14 bases separating them.

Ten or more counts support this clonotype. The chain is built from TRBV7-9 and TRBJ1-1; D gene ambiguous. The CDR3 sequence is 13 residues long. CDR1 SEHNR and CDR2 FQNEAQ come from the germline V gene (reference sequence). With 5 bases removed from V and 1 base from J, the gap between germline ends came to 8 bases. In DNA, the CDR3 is TGTGCCAGCAGCCCCCGACAGAACACTGAAGCTTTCTTT. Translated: CASSPRQNTEAFF.

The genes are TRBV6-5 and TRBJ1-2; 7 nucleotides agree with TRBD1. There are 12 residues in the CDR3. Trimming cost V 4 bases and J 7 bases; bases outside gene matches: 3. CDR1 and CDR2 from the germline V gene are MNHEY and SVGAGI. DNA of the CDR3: TGTGCCAGCAGTTCGGGACAGTCTGGCTACACCTTC. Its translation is CASSSGQSGYTF.

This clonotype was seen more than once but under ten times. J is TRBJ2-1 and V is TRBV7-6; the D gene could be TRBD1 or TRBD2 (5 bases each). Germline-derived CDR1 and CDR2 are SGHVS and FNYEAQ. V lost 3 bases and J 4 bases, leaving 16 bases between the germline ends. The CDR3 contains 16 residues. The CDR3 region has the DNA TGTGCCAGCAGCTTTCTCCGGGACGCGGGTTACAATGAGCAGTTCTTC. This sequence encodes CASSFLRDAGYNEQFF.